Shown below are 28 T cell receptor beta chains from a single sample sequenced in a study of T cell responses to AZD1222 COVID-19 vaccine. The method was immunoSEQ multiplex PCR; TCRdb's version includes in-frame clones alone and lacks a portion of them. The sample records about 140,000 clones, 80% to 95% being singletons. The specimen was peripheral blood, collected 28 days after the second AZD1222 dose. The origin of the receptors is an adult who received the AZD1222 COVID-19 vaccine.

The chain links TRBV4-1 to TRBJ1-1; a weak D match, TRBD1 (6 bases). The germline V and J ends were trimmed by 2 bases and 5 bases, with 15 bases remaining between them. CDR3 length: 15 residues. The germline gives CDR1 MGHRA, CDR2 YSYEKL. CDR3 sequence reads: CASSQKERGKTEAFF. CDR3 nucleotides: TGCGCCAGCAGCCAAAAGGAGAGGGGGAAAACTGAAGCTTTCTTT.

The V gene is TRBV12-3 or TRBV12-4, the J gene TRBJ1-1; D is ambiguous. The V and J ends lost 5 bases and 4 bases respectively, with 8 bases between them. There are 12 residues in the CDR3. CDR3 coding DNA: TGTGCCAGCAGTCGAGCCGGCACTGAAGCTTTCTTT. It encodes CASSRAGTEAFF.

V and J are TRBV2 and TRBJ1-1; D may be TRBD1 (5 bases). V lost 11 bases and J 1 base, leaving 20 bases between the germline ends. From germline, CDR1 is SNHLY and CDR2 FYNNEI. CDR3 length: 15 residues. CDR3 bases: TGTGCCGGACAAAGAACCGGACGGCAGAACACTGAAGCTTTCTTT. This translates into CAGQRTGRQNTEAFF.

The gene calls are TRBV28 and TRBJ1-3; no firm D call. V shed 3 bases and J shed 7 bases, with 7 bases lying between them. There are 12 residues in the CDR3. Germline CDR1 reads MDHEN; CDR2 reads SYDVKM. The CDR3 here is CASSLYGNTIYF. The CDR3 DNA reads as TGTGCCAGCAGTTTGTATGGTAACACCATATATTTT.

The chain uses TRBV12-3 or TRBV12-4 and TRBJ2-3; D is unresolved. V lost 4 bases and J lost 6, with 8 bases in between. The CDR3 totals 12 residues. CDR3 DNA sequence: TGTGCCAGCAGTTGGACGGCGGATACGCAGTATTTT. This gives the protein CASSWTADTQYF.

The chain uses TRBV4-2 and TRBJ1-6, with TRBD1 identical over 8 bases. The CDR3 loop spans 15 amino acids. Germline trimming cut 5 bases from V and 6 bases from J; bases unmatched to any gene: 6. Germline V gives CDR1 LGHNA, CDR2 YNFKEQ. The CDR3 DNA follows: TGTGCCAGCAGCGCGCAGGGGGCGGGTAATTCACCCCTCCACTTT. As protein: CASSAQGAGNSPLHF.

The chain joins TRBV3-1 (or the pseudogene TRBV3-2) to TRBJ2-7, with a tentative D call TRBD2 (6 bases). CDR1 LGHDT and CDR2 YNNKEL come from the germline V gene (reference sequence). The CDR3 runs 15 residues. The germline V and J ends were trimmed by 0 bases and 3 bases, with 12 bases remaining between them. In DNA form, the CDR3 reads TGTGCCAGCAGCCAAGAGGCGGGGCCCATCTACGAGCAGTACTTC. It specifies CASSQEAGPIYEQYF.

This clone was detected only once. The chain joins TRBV9 to TRBJ1-1; 7 bases line up with TRBD1. The CDR3 contains 15 residues. The germline gives CDR1 SGDLS, CDR2 YYNGEE. With V trimmed by 2 bases and J by 7 bases, 11 bases remained unmatched. CDR3 bases: TGTGCCAGCAGCGTTGGGGGGCAGGGGGTAAATGAAGCTTTCTTT. Protein: CASSVGGQGVNEAFF.

This clone was recorded only once. V and J are TRBV3-1 (or the pseudogene TRBV3-2) and TRBJ2-7; D remains unclear. The CDR3 has 16 amino acids. Germline CDR1 and CDR2: LGHDT and YNNKEL (reference sequence). Trimming took 1 base from V and 0 from J, leaving 13 bases between them. This CDR3 is CASSQATEAASYEQYF. The CDR3 region has the DNA TGTGCCAGCAGCCAAGCGACGGAAGCCGCCTCCTACGAGCAGTACTTC.

The genes are TRBV30 and TRBJ1-4; TRBD1 might be the D (6 bases). V lost 8 bases, J lost 8 bases, and 12 bases lay in between. The CDR3 totals 11 residues. Germline loops: CDR1 GTSNPN, CDR2 SVGIG (reference sequence). For the CDR3, the DNA is TGTGCCGGAGGACAGTACGAAAAACTGTTTTTT. Protein product: CAGGQYEKLFF. The variable domain in full, completed from reference TRBV30 and TRBJ1-4, reads SQTIHQWPATLVQPVGSPLSLECTVEGTSNPNLYWYRQAAGRGLQLLFYSVGIGQISSEVPQNLSASRPQDRQFILSSKKLLLSDSGFYLCAGGQYEKLFFGSGTQLSVL.

The count of this clone is one. The V and J genes are TRBV30 and TRBJ1-4; 7 nucleotides line up with TRBD1. The CDR3 extends over 13 amino acids. Germline V CDR1 and CDR2: GTSNPN, SVGIG (reference sequence). The J segment lost 7 bases and the V segment lost 8 bases, leaving 10 bases of the junction unmatched. The CDR3 coding sequence is TGTGCCGGGTCAGGGGGGGGGCGTGAAAAACTGTTTTTT. This gives the protein CAGSGGGREKLFF.

V gene TRBV19 combines with J gene TRBJ1-6; D is possibly TRBD1 (5 bases). Germline CDR1 LNHDA, CDR2 SQIVND (reference sequence). The V end was cut by 5 bases, the J end by 7 bases, with 9 bases between. This CDR3 region has 13 residues. Here the CDR3 reads CASSPGKNSPLHF. The CDR3 bases are TGTGCCAGTAGTCCAGGGAAAAATTCACCCCTCCACTTT.

This clone is a singleton in its sample. This specimen includes other DNA sequences encoding the same CDR3. This chain links TRBV29-1 with TRBJ2-7, with 9 bases fitting TRBD1. The germline V gene has CDR1 SQVTM and CDR2 ANQGSEA. The CDR3 is 12 residues long. The V and J ends lost 6 bases and 2 bases, in that order; junction bases with no gene match: 2. The DNA of the CDR3 is TGCAGCGTCGGGACAGGGACCTACGAGCAGTACTTC. The encoded protein is CSVGTGTYEQYF.

V gene TRBV28 combines with J gene TRBJ1-4; D is perhaps TRBD1 (6 bases). Trimming shortened V by 6 bases and J by 4 bases, and 15 bases separated the two germline ends. The length of the CDR3 is 15 residues. Germline V lookup: CDR1 MDHEN, CDR2 SYDVKM. The CDR3 sequence: CASSAADSRNEKLFF. DNA for the CDR3: TGTGCCAGCAGCGCTGCGGACAGCCGTAATGAAAAACTGTTTTTT.

V usage is TRBV4-1 and J usage is TRBJ1-1, with D unclear. This CDR3 is 13 amino acids long. The germline CDR1 and CDR2 sequences are MGHRA and YSYEKL. The V and J ends lost 0 bases and 7 bases respectively, with 9 bases between them. The CDR3 DNA is TGCGCCAGCAGCCAAGAAGGTAAGCATGAAGCTTTCTTT. Its protein product is CASSQEGKHEAFF.

The V gene is TRBV30, the J gene TRBJ2-3; D not resolved. Trimming removed 2 bases from V and 2 bases from J, with 5 bases in between. The CDR3 covers 12 residues. Germline V gives CDR1 GTSNPN, CDR2 SVGIG (reference sequence). CDR3 residues: CAWSSVTDTQYF. Here the CDR3 DNA reads TGTGCCTGGAGTTCGGTCACAGATACGCAGTATTTT.

This chain uses TRBV19 with TRBJ1-6; 9 bases line up with TRBD1. V was clipped by 6 bases and J by 14 bases; unmatched bases: 14. The CDR3 runs 15 residues. Germline V CDR1 and CDR2: LNHDA, SQIVND (reference sequence). The CDR3 sequence: CASSPTGGRLRALHF. CDR3 in DNA: TGTGCCAGTAGCCCGACAGGGGGACGCCTTAGAGCCCTCCACTTT.

The rearrangement uses TRBV24-1 and TRBJ2-5; D remains ambiguous. Germline V gives CDR1 KGHDR, CDR2 SFDVKD. This CDR3 spans 13 amino acids. Trimming stripped 3 bases from V and 2 bases from J, with 6 bases between. The CDR3, as DNA: TGTGCCACCAGTGATCCCCCACAAGAGACCCAGTACTTC. This codes for CATSDPPQETQYF.

The chain employs TRBV19 and TRBJ2-7; D is tentatively TRBD1 or TRBD2 (5 bases each). CDR1 LNHDA and CDR2 SQIVND come from the germline V gene (reference sequence). V was clipped by 1 base and J by 3 bases, with 10 bases between them. The CDR3 length is 14 residues. The CDR3 DNA follows: TGTGCCAGTAGTATAGTACTAGGGGACTACGAGCAGTACTTC. Protein: CASSIVLGDYEQYF.

This rearrangement joins TRBV4-3 to TRBJ2-5; D might be TRBD2 (5 bases). The CDR3 is made up of 13 amino acids. The germline V gene has CDR1 LGHNA and CDR2 YSLEER. The germline V and J ends were trimmed by 5 bases and 5 bases, with 12 bases remaining between them. CDR3 region: CASSSGERETQYF. CDR3 nucleotide sequence: TGCGCCAGCAGCTCCGGGGAAAGGGAGACCCAGTACTTC.

The chain uses TRBV5-4 and TRBJ1-1; D gene unclear. Trimming cost V 0 bases and J 9 bases, with 15 bases left between them. CDR3 length equals 14 residues. CDR1 and CDR2 (germline): SGHNT, YYREEE (reference sequence). CDR3 sequence (DNA): TGTGCCAGCAGCTTGGCGGGCGGGGAACTCAAAGCTTTCTTT. Translation gives CASSLAGGELKAFF.

The chain recombines TRBV6-1 with TRBJ2-1; unclear D gene. This CDR3 is built from 14 residues. Germline V gene lookup returns CDR1 MNHNS and CDR2 SASEGT. The V and J ends lost 2 bases and 2 bases respectively, with 7 bases between them. CDR3 loop: CASSELPTYNEQFF. In DNA form, the CDR3 reads TGTGCCAGCAGTGAACTCCCAACCTACAATGAGCAGTTCTTC.

The V call is TRBV2, the J call TRBJ1-5, with 7 bases that match TRBD1. Germline V CDR1 and CDR2: SNHLY, FYNNEI. The junction had 8 bases not matched to a gene; V was cut back by 4 bases and J by 2 bases. CDR3 length equals 16 residues. The CDR3 reads CASSGGGNRRNQPQHF. The DNA of the CDR3 is TGTGCCAGCAGTGGAGGGGGCAACCGCCGCAATCAGCCCCAGCATTTT.

V and J are TRBV6-1 and TRBJ2-1, with a tentative D call TRBD1 (6 bases). Trimming took off 4 bases at V and 6 bases at J, with 19 bases between the two ends. In germline, CDR1 is MNHNS, CDR2 SASEGT. CDR3 length equals 16 residues. The CDR3 loop reads CASSAISRGPVNEQFF. CDR3 DNA: TGTGCCAGCAGTGCGATTAGCAGGGGTCCCGTCAATGAGCAGTTCTTC.

This chain links TRBV28 with TRBJ1-6; D may be TRBD1 (6 bases). From germline, CDR1 is MDHEN and CDR2 SYDVKM. The CDR3 contains 17 residues. V was shortened by 6 bases and J by 0 bases, with 15 bases between the two germline ends. The CDR3 nucleotides are TGTGCCAGCAGACAACCACAGGGAAGCTCCTATAATTCACCCCTCCACTTT. It encodes CASRQPQGSSYNSPLHF.

The V call is TRBV7-9, the J call TRBJ2-2; D uncertain. Trimming removed 8 bases at V and 2 bases at J, with 9 bases between. This CDR3 spans 13 amino acids. Germline CDR1 and CDR2: SEHNR and FQNEAQ (reference sequence). The CDR3 spells CASGPTNTGELFF. The CDR3 coding sequence is TGTGCCAGCGGGCCTACTAACACCGGGGAGCTGTTTTTT.

The genes are TRBV7-8 and TRBJ1-1; D gene uncertain. CDR1 and CDR2 from the germline V gene are SGHVS and FQNEAQ. The CDR3 consists of 14 residues. The ends were cut back, 3 bases at V and 1 base at J, with 9 bases in the middle. CDR3 nucleotides: TGTGCCAGCAGCTTGATTGAGGGGAACACTGAAGCTTTCTTT. This codes for CASSLIEGNTEAFF.

The chain combines TRBV7-3 with TRBJ2-1, with D possibly TRBD1 on 6 matching bases. From germline, CDR1 is SGHTA and CDR2 FQGTGA. The CDR3 consists of 16 residues. Trimming removed 4 bases from V and 10 bases from J, with 23 bases in between. CDR3 sequence reads: CASSYQGTYGVKEQFF. The CDR3, as DNA: TGTGCCAGCAGCTACCAGGGGACCTACGGGGTGAAAGAGCAGTTCTTC.